This T cell receptor beta chain was observed in a study of T cell repertoires in cytomegalovirus infection. One entry per CDR3 protein, called by TCRdb with MiXCR from the reads. The table shows fewer than 550,000 distinct CDR3 sequences, with 31% occurring only once. The CDR3 loop spans 15 amino acids. V was shortened by 5 bases and J by 0 bases, with 11 bases between the two germline ends. The J gene is TRBJ1-5, the V gene TRBV12-3 or TRBV12-4, with D possibly being TRBD1 (6 bases). This TCR was sampled from a human donor in good health (CMV status not recorded). Some clones in this sample may be carry-over from other donors' samples. The sequencing input was PBMCs. Here the CDR3 reads CASSGQLYSNQPQHF. DNA for the CDR3: TGTGCCAGCAGTGGACAGCTGTATAGCAATCAGCCCCAGCATTTT.